Described below is a single T cell receptor (beta chain) sequence and its context. The antigen is undetermined. The data are from a study of blood T cells in healthy people across ages. Overall study results and limits: Fewer expanded clones and more diversity marked long-lived versus aged donors.

This CDR3 contains 14 residues. Trimming pared 7 bases from V and 6 bases from J, leaving 16 bases between. The germline V gene encodes CDR1 MDHEN and CDR2 SYDVKM. A second PCR of about 6 to 12 cycles used a sample-barcoded 5' primer and a J-beta primer mix. No fewer than 2.5 million CDR3-containing paired-end reads came from each sample. Each CDR3 protein gets one entry after TCRdb re-called the 5' RACE reads with MiXCR. The repertoire holds hundreds of thousands of distinct CDR3 sequences, with more than 40% as singletons. Sequenced sample: blood. The sequence was collected from a woman aged 55 to 70 in good health. V gene TRBV28 combines with J gene TRBJ2-1, with D perhaps matching TRBD1 (6 bases). The CDR3 DNA reads as TGTGCCAGCAAGGGGGACCCACGAGGCAATGAGCAGTTCTTC. It is translated as CASKGDPRGNEQFF.